The entry below describes one T cell receptor beta chain. The data originate from a study of blood T cell repertoires in COVID-19. The wider study: The study drew acute and convalescent COVID-19 samples from the United States, Italy and Spain. T cells, B-cell-depleted T cells, or PBMCs provided the cDNA or gDNA that served as material.

Trimming left V 5 bases short and J 5 bases short, with 10 bases between. CDR3 size: 13 residues. The germline V gene encodes CDR1 MGHDK and CDR2 SYGVNS. This table comes from immunoSEQ multiplex PCR, and its TCRdb copy is limited to in-frame clones, with some not included. The sample carries 110,000 or so clones, roughly 80% recorded once. The clonotype originates from a man aged 45-65 years with acute or convalescent COVID-19. V and J are TRBV25-1 and TRBJ1-3, with D uncertain. Sequenced: peripheral blood. CDR3 region: CASSSVGRNTIYF. Here the CDR3 DNA reads TGTGCCAGCAGTTCCGTGGGCCGAAACACCATATATTTT.